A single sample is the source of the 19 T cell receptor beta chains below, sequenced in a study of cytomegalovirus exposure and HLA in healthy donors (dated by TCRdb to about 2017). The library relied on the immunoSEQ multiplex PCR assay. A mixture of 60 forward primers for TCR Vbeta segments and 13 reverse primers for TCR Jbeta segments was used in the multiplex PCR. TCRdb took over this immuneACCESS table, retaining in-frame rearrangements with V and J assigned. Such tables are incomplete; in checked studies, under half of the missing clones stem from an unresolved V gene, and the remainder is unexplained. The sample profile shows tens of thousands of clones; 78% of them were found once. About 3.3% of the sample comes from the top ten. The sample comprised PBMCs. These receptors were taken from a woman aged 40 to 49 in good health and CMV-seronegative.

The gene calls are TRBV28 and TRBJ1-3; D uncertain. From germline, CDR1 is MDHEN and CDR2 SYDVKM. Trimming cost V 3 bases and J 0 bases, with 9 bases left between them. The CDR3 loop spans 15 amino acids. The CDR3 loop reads CASSFVGLSGNTIYF. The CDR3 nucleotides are TGTGCCAGCAGTTTCGTGGGCCTCTCTGGAAACACCATATATTTT.

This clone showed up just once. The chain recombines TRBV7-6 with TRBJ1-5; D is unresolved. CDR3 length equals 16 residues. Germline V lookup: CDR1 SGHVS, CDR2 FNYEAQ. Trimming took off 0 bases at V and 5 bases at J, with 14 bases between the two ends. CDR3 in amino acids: CASSLAGGSRHQPQHF. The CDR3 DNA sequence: TGTGCCAGCAGCTTAGCGGGCGGGTCGCGGCATCAGCCCCAGCATTTT.

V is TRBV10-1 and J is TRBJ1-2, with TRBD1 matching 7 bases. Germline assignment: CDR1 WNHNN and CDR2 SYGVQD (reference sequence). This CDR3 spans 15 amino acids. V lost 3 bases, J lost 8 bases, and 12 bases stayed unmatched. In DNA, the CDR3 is TGCGCCAGCAGTGACTCCGGGACAGCGGAACGGGGCTACACCTTC. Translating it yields CASSDSGTAERGYTF.

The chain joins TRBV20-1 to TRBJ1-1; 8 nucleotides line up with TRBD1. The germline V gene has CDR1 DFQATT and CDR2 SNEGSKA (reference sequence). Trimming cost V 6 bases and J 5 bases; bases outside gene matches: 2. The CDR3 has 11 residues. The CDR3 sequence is CSARGPTEAFF. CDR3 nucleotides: TGCAGTGCCAGGGGGCCAACTGAAGCTTTCTTT.

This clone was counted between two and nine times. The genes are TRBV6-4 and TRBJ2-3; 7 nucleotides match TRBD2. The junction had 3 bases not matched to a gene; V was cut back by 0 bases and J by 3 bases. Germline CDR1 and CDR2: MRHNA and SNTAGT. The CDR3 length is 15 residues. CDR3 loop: CASSDSSSGTDTQYF. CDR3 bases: TGTGCCAGCAGTGACTCGAGTAGCGGGACAGATACGCAGTATTTT.

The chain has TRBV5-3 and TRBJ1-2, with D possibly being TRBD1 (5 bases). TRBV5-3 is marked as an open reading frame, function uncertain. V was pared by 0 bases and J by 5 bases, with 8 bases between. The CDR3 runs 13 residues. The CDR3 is CARSLGRGYGYTF. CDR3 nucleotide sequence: TGTGCCAGAAGCTTGGGGAGGGGATATGGCTACACCTTC.

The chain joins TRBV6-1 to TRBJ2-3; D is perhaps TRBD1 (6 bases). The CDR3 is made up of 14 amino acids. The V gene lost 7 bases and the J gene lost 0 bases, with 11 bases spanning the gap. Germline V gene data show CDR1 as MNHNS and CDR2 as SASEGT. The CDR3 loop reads CASIPGQSTDTQYF. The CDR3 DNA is TGTGCCAGCATACCGGGACAAAGCACAGATACGCAGTATTTT.

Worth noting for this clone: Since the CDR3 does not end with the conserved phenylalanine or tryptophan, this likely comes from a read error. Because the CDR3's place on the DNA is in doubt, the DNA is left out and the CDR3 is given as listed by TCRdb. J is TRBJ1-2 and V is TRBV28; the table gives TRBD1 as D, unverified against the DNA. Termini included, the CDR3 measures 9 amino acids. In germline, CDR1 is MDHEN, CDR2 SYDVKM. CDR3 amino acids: CASRGQGLS.

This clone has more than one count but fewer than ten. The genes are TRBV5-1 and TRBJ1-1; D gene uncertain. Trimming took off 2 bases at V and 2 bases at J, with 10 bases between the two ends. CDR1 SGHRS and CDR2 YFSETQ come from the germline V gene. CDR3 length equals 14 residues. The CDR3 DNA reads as TGCGCCAGCAGCTTTAGCGACGGTAACACTGAAGCTTTCTTT. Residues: CASSFSDGNTEAFF.

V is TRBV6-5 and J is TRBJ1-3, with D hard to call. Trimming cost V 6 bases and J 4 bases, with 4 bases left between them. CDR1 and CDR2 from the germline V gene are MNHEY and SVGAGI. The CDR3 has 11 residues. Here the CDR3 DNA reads TGTGCCAGCAGCGTCGGAAACACCATATATTTT. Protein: CASSVGNTIYF.

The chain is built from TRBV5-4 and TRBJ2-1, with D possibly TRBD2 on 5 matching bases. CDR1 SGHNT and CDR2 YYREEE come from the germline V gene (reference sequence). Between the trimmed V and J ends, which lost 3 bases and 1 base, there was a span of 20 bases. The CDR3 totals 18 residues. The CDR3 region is CASSYPGMQRTSYNEQFF. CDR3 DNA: TGTGCCAGCAGCTACCCCGGGATGCAGCGGACGTCCTACAATGAGCAGTTCTTC.

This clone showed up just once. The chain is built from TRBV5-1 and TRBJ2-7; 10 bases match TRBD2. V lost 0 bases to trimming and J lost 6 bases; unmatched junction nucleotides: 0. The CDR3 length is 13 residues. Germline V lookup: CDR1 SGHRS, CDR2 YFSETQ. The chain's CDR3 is CASSLGTSGEQYF. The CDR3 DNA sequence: TGCGCCAGCAGCTTGGGGACTAGCGGCGAGCAGTACTTC.

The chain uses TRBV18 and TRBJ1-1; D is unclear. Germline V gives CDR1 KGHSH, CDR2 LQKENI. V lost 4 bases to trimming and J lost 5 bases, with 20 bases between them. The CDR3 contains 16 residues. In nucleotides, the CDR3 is TGTGCCAGCTCACGGAACGACGGGAGGCGTTGGACTGAAGCTTTCTTT. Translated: CASSRNDGRRWTEAFF.

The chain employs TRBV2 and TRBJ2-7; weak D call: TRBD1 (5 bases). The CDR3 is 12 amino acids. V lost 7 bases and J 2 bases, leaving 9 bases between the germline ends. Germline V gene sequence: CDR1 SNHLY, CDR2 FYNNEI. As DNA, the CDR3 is TGTGCCAGCACACAGGTCCCCTACGAGCAGTACTTC. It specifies CASTQVPYEQYF.

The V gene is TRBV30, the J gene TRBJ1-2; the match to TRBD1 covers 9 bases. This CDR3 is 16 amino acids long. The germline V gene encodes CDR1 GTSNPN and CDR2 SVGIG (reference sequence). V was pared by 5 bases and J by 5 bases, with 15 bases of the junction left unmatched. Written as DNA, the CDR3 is TGTGCCTGGGAGAGGGGGATACCGGGACAGGGTTATGGCTACACCTTC. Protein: CAWERGIPGQGYGYTF.

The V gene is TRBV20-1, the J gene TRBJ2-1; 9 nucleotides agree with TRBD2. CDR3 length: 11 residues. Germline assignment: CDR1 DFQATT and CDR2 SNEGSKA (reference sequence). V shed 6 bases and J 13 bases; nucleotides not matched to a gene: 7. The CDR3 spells CSASPSGNQFF. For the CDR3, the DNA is TGCAGTGCCTCACCTAGCGGGAATCAGTTCTTC.

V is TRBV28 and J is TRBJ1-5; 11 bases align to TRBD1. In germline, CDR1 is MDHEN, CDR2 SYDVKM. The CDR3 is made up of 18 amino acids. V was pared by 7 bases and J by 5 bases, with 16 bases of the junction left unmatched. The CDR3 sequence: CASTLGRGTGGFYQPQHF. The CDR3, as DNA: TGTGCCAGCACCTTAGGGAGGGGGACAGGGGGTTTTTATCAGCCCCAGCATTTT.

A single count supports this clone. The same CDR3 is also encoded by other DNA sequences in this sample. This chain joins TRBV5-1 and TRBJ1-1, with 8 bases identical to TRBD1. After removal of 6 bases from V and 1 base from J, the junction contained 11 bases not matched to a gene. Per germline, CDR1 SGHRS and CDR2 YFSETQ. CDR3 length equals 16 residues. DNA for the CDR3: TGCGCCAGCACGGCAGGGGGCACCCCAAAGAACACTGAAGCTTTCTTT. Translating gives CASTAGGTPKNTEAFF.

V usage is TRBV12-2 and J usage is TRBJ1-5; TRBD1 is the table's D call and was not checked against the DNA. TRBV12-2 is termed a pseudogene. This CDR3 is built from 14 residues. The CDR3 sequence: CASRPRQGGQPQHF. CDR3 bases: TGTGCAAGTCGCCCACGACAGGGTGGACAGCCCCAGCATTTT.